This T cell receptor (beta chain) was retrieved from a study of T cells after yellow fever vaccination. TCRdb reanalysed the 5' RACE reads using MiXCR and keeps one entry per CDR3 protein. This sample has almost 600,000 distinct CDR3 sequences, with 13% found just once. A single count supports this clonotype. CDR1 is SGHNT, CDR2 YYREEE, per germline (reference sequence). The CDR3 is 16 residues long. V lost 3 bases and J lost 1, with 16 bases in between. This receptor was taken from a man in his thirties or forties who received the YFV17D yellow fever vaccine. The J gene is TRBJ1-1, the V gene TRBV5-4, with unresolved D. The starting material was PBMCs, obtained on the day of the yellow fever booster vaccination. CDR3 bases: TGTGCCAGCAGCTCCCCGGCGGGGAGAGCGAACACTGAAGCTTTCTTT. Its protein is CASSSPAGRANTEAFF. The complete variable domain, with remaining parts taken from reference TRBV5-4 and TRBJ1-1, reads ETGVTQSPTHLIKTRGQQVTLRCSSQSGHNTVSWYQQALGQGPQFIFQYYREEENGRGNFPPRFSGLQFPNYSSELNVNALELDDSALYLCASSSPAGRANTEAFFGQGTRLTVV.